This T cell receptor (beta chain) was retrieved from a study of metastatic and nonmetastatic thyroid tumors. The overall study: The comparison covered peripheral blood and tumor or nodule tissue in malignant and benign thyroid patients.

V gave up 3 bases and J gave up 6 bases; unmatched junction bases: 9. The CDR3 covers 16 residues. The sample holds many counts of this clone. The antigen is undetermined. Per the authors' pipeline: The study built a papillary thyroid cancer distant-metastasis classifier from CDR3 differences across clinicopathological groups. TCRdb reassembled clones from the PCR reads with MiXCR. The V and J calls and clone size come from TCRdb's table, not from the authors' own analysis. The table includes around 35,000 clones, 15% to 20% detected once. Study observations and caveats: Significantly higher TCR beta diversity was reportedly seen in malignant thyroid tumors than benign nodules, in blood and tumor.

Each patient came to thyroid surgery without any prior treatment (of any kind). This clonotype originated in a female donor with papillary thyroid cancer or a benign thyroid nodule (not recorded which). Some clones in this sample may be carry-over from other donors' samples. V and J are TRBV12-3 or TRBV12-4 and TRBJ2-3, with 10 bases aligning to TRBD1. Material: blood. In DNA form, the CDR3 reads TGTGCCAGCAGTTTTCGTAGGACAGGGGGGACGGATACGCAGTATTTT. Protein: CASSFRRTGGTDTQYF.